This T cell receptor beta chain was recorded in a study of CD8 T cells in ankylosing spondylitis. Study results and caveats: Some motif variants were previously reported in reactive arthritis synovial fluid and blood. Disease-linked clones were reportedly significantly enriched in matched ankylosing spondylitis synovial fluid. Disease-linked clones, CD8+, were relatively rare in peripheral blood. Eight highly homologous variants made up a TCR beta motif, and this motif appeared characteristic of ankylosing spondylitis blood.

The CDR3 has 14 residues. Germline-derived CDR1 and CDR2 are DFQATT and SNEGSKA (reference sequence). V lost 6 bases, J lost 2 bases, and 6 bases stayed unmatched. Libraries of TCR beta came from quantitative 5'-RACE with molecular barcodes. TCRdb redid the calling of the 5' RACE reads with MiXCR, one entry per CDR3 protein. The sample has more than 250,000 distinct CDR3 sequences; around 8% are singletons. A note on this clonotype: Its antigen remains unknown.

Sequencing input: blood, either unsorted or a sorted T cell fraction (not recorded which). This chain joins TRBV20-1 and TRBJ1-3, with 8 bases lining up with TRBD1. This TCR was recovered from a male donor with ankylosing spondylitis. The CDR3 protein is CSAERTGTGNTIYF. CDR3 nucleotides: TGCAGTGCAGAGAGGACAGGGACTGGAAACACCATATATTTT.